Shown below are 24 T cell receptor beta chains from a single sample sequenced in a study. TCRdb re-analysed the RT-PCR reads in MiXCR, keeping a single row per CDR3 protein. Here the sample spans approximately 720,000 distinct CDR3 sequences, approximately 15% being singletons. The source material was memory CD4+ T cells from blood. These TCRs come from a female donor in good health, serving as a healthy control.

The DNA of the CDR3 is TGTGCCAGCAGCTTCGGACTAGATTTTCAAGAGACCCAGTACTTC. Amino acid sequence: CASSFGLDFQETQYF. The chain couples TRBV11-3 to TRBJ2-5, with 7 bases identical to TRBD2. Germline CDR1 is SGHNT and CDR2 is YENEEA. After removal of 3 bases from V and 2 bases from J, the junction contained 6 bases not matched to a gene. The CDR3 totals 15 residues.

This clonotype was counted ten times or more. This chain links TRBV6-1 with TRBJ1-5; D is unresolved. V was cut by 6 bases and J by 3 bases, with 12 bases left in between. Germline V CDR1 and CDR2: MNHNS, SASEGT. The CDR3 consists of 14 residues. The CDR3 DNA reads as TGTGCCAGCAGCGAGACCGGGAACAATCAGCCCCAGCATTTT. This codes for CASSETGNNQPQHF.

This clonotype was counted at least ten times. The chain carries TRBV6-5 and TRBJ1-5; no reliable D call. Trimming cost V 2 bases and J 6 bases, with 11 bases left between them. Germline lookup yields CDR1 MNHEY and CDR2 SVGAGI. CDR3 length equals 14 residues. The CDR3, as DNA: TGTGCCAGCAGTTACGAGGGCGTCGGTCAGCCCCAGCATTTT. As protein: CASSYEGVGQPQHF.

This clonotype was picked up a small number of times. The J gene is TRBJ2-7, the V gene TRBV30; possibly TRBD2 for D (7 bases). Germline assignment: CDR1 GTSNPN and CDR2 SVGIG (reference sequence). This CDR3 is 13 amino acids long. Trimming removed 4 bases at V and 2 bases at J, with 12 bases between. The CDR3, as DNA: TGTGCCTGGACTTCCGGGGGGCCCTACGAGCAGTACTTC. It is translated as CAWTSGGPYEQYF. The variable domain in full, completed from reference TRBV30 and TRBJ2-7, reads SQTIHQWPATLVQPVGSPLSLECTVEGTSNPNLYWYRQAAGRGLQLLFYSVGIGQISSEVPQNLSASRPQDRQFILSSKKLLLSDSGFYLCAWTSGGPYEQYFGPGTRLTVT.

This clonotype was counted a few times. The chain employs TRBV20-1 and TRBJ2-1; 7 nucleotides agree with TRBD1. This CDR3 is built from 13 residues. After removal of 7 bases from V and 9 bases from J, the junction contained 12 bases not matched to a gene. Germline loops: CDR1 DFQATT, CDR2 SNEGSKA (reference sequence). The chain's CDR3 is CSVWSPGGSEQFF. The CDR3 DNA sequence: TGCAGTGTTTGGTCGCCAGGGGGATCTGAGCAGTTCTTC.

This clonotype was seen a few times. The chain joins TRBV4-2 to TRBJ2-3; perhaps TRBD1 as D (5 bases). V was cut by 0 bases and J by 7 bases, with 8 bases left in between. The V gene's germline CDR1 is LGHNA and CDR2 YNFKEQ. The CDR3 runs 13 residues. CDR3 sequence (DNA): TGTGCCAGCAGCCAAGAGGCAGGGCATACGCAGTATTTT. Translating it yields CASSQEAGHTQYF.

V is TRBV3-1 and J is TRBJ1-3; D call uncertain. Germline lookup yields CDR1 LGHDT and CDR2 YNNKEL (reference sequence). V shed 0 bases and J shed 8 bases, with 11 bases lying between them. This CDR3 has 14 amino acids. The CDR3 sequence: CASSQDHVGDTIYF. CDR3 sequence (DNA): TGTGCCAGCAGCCAAGACCACGTTGGGGACACCATATATTTT.

This clonotype has ten or more counts. V and J are TRBV20-1 and TRBJ2-3, with no clear D. This CDR3 spans 13 amino acids. Germline V lookup: CDR1 DFQATT, CDR2 SNEGSKA (reference sequence). Trimming removed 7 bases at V and 7 bases at J, with 18 bases between. The CDR3 here is CSVMDPLPNTQYF. The CDR3 bases are TGCAGTGTTATGGACCCTCTGCCCAATACGCAGTATTTT.

This clonotype occurred a few times. The rearrangement joins TRBV9 to TRBJ2-1; D unresolved. Trimming cost V 0 bases and J 4 bases, with 11 bases left between them. The CDR3 is made up of 15 amino acids. In germline, CDR1 is SGDLS, CDR2 YYNGEE. CDR3 coding DNA: TGTGCCAGCAGCGTAGCAGGTCCCACATACAATGAGCAGTTCTTC. The encoded protein is CASSVAGPTYNEQFF.

The chain's CDR3 is CASSFGRGRNEKLFF. CDR3 DNA sequence: TGTGCCAGCAGCTTTGGACGCGGACGAAATGAAAAACTGTTTTTT. The chain employs TRBV7-8 and TRBJ1-4; D is uncertain. Germline V gene data show CDR1 as SGHVS and CDR2 as FQNEAQ. Deletions cut 3 bases from V and 5 bases from J, with 13 bases between. The CDR3 contains 15 residues.

CDR3 sequence reads: CSVGVGRTGSGYTF. As DNA, the CDR3 is TGCAGCGTTGGGGTGGGGAGGACAGGTAGTGGCTACACCTTC. The chain employs TRBV29-1 and TRBJ1-2, with 7 bases identical to TRBD1. This CDR3 is built from 14 residues. J gave up 7 bases and V 4 bases, and 12 bases lay outside the gene matches. CDR1 and CDR2 from the germline V gene are SQVTM and ANQGSEA.

Here the CDR3 reads CASSEARSGRSAYGYTF. The CDR3 nucleotides are TGTGCCAGCAGTGAAGCGAGGTCGGGCAGATCCGCCTATGGCTACACCTTC. V and J are TRBV6-1 and TRBJ1-2, with D unresolved. The CDR3 has 17 residues. Germline V gives CDR1 MNHNS, CDR2 SASEGT. Trimming took off 0 bases at V and 4 bases at J, with 18 bases between the two ends.

This clonotype was found once. This rearrangement joins TRBV7-2 to TRBJ2-7, with 13 nucleotides matching TRBD2. Germline V gene sequence: CDR1 SGHTA, CDR2 FQGNSA. The CDR3 extends over 17 amino acids. Germline trimming cut 7 bases from V and 5 bases from J; bases unmatched to any gene: 14. The CDR3 region has the DNA TGTGCCAGCACCTCAGGGGGGACTAGCGGGACGATCAACGAGCAGTACTTC. As protein: CASTSGGTSGTINEQYF. Filled out from reference TRBV7-2 and TRBJ2-7, the complete variable domain reads GAGVSQSPSNKVTEKGKDVELRCDPISGHTALYWYRQSLGQGLEFLIYFQGNSAPDKSGLPSDRFSAERTGGSVSTLTIQRTQQEDSAVYLCASTSGGTSGTINEQYFGPGTRLTVT.

This clonotype was recorded many times. The CDR3 protein is CASSVGQLSSVYNEQFF. CDR3 in DNA: TGTGCCAGCAGCGTAGGTCAACTGTCTAGCGTGTACAATGAGCAGTTCTTC. The chain has TRBV9 and TRBJ2-1; TRBD2 is a possible D gene (6 bases). This CDR3 comprises 17 residues. Germline V gene sequence: CDR1 SGDLS, CDR2 YYNGEE. The ends were cut back, 0 bases at V and 4 bases at J, with 17 bases in the middle.

This clonotype was counted between two and nine times. The chain has TRBV20-1 and TRBJ2-5, with 7 bases that match TRBD2. The V segment lost 5 bases and the J segment 5 bases; nucleotides outside the gene matches: 14. Germline V gives CDR1 DFQATT, CDR2 SNEGSKA (reference sequence). This CDR3 comprises 15 residues. The CDR3 reads CSAAYLGGSLETQYF. The CDR3 nucleotides are TGCAGTGCTGCATACCTCGGCGGGAGCTTGGAGACCCAGTACTTC.

In this sample, this clonotype turned up many times. This chain uses TRBV6-6 with TRBJ1-3; perhaps TRBD1 as D (5 bases). Germline assignment: CDR1 MNHNY and CDR2 SVGAGI (reference sequence). CDR3 size: 14 residues. Trimming took 5 bases from V and 4 from J, leaving 12 bases between them. As DNA, the CDR3 is TGTGCCAGCAGTAGCCAGGGATTCGGAAACACCATATATTTT. This encodes CASSSQGFGNTIYF.

Comments on this clonotype: A clone one base away is much larger, so this may be a read error. The rearrangement joins TRBV7-8 to TRBJ1-2; D is uncertain. This CDR3 has 13 residues. CDR1 and CDR2 from the germline V gene are SGHVS and FQNEAQ. CDR3 DNA sequence: TGTGCCAGCAGCCCAAACATCAACTATGGCTACCCCTTC. This gives the protein CASSPNINYGYPF.

The chain carries TRBV20-1 and TRBJ2-2; 8 nucleotides line up with TRBD2. The germline CDR1 and CDR2 sequences are DFQATT and SNEGSKA (reference sequence). V shed 0 bases, J shed 2 bases, and the junction held 8 bases outside the gene matches. CDR3 length: 17 amino acids. The CDR3 spells CSARDLRAGANTGELFF. The CDR3 region has the DNA TGCAGTGCTAGAGATCTTCGAGCGGGGGCCAACACCGGGGAGCTGTTTTTT.

This chain links TRBV11-2 with TRBJ2-7; 7 nucleotides align to TRBD1. V lost 5 bases to trimming and J lost 7 bases; unmatched junction nucleotides: 8. Germline CDR1 SGHAT, CDR2 FQNNGV. The CDR3 runs to 13 residues. CDR3 nucleotide sequence: TGTGCCAGCAGCCATAGTACAGGGGAAGAGCAGTACTTC. Translating it yields CASSHSTGEEQYF. The full variable domain, with the rest looked up from reference TRBV11-2 and TRBJ2-7, is EAGVAQSPRYKIIEKRQSVAFWCNPISGHATLYWYQQILGQGPKLLIQFQNNGVVDDSQLPKDRFSAERLKGVDSTLKIQPAKLEDSAVYLCASSHSTGEEQYFGPGTRLTVT.

The chain uses TRBV7-2 and TRBJ2-7; D is unresolved. CDR1 is SGHTA and CDR2 is FQGNSA in the germline V gene. The CDR3 has 13 residues. Trimming left V 5 bases short and J 4 bases short, with 12 bases between. The CDR3 here is CASSEGYPYEQYF. The CDR3, as DNA: TGTGCCAGCAGCGAAGGGTACCCTTACGAGCAGTACTTC.

This clonotype was seen more than once but under ten times. The chain links TRBV5-1 to TRBJ2-1, with TRBD2 identical over 8 bases. CDR1 SGHRS and CDR2 YFSETQ come from the germline V gene. J was trimmed by 0 bases and V by 1 base; bases with no gene match: 6. CDR3 length: 17 amino acids. This chain's CDR3 is CASSLSGRPTSYNEQFF. The DNA for the CDR3 is TGCGCCAGCAGCTTGAGCGGGAGACCCACCTCCTACAATGAGCAGTTCTTC.

The chain recombines TRBV28 with TRBJ2-7, with 8 positions matching TRBD1. The V gene's germline CDR1 is MDHEN and CDR2 SYDVKM. V gave up 7 bases and J gave up 4 bases; unmatched junction bases: 6. There are 13 residues in the CDR3. The CDR3 spells CASTVRGRYEQYF. DNA for the CDR3: TGTGCCAGCACGGTCAGGGGGCGTTACGAGCAGTACTTC.

This clonotype has at least ten counts. The gene calls are TRBV6-2 or TRBV6-3 and TRBJ2-5, with TRBD2 matching over 7 bases. V gave up 6 bases and J gave up 5 bases; unmatched junction bases: 6. The CDR3 length is 13 residues. CDR1 is MNHEY and CDR2 is SVGEGT in the germline V gene. Here the CDR3 reads CASSLWEGETQYF. The CDR3 DNA reads as TGTGCCAGCAGCCTTTGGGAGGGGGAGACCCAGTACTTC.

This clonotype was detected only a few times. V is TRBV6-6 and J is TRBJ1-4; the D is unclear. In germline, CDR1 is MNHNY, CDR2 SVGAGI (reference sequence). Deletions cut 0 bases from V and 6 bases from J, with 2 bases between. The CDR3 runs to 12 residues. Written as DNA, the CDR3 is TGTGCCAGCAGTTACTCAGATGAAAAACTGTTTTTT. It encodes CASSYSDEKLFF.